This is a list of T cell receptor beta chains from one sample in a study of blood T cell repertoires in COVID-19. TCRdb keeps only in-frame clones here, not all; method: immunoSEQ multiplex PCR. Here the sample spans some 100,000 clones, 87% being singletons. Sequences were obtained from peripheral blood. These receptors were obtained from a man aged 25-40 years in a cohort sampled during active COVID-19. The CDR3 runs from the conserved cysteine through the conserved F or W. Each record gives: clone size, V gene, D gene, CDR3 protein. The D gene is left open where the match is weak. Not every row has a clone size; where given, it reads once, few, many or a size class.

NA	TRBV5-1	NA	CASSLGDSRYTDTQYF
NA	TRBV5-6	NA	CASSRRGRQYF
NA	TRBV30	TRBD2	CAWSRLAGAPDTQYF
NA	TRBV7-8	NA	CASSLGAENNEQFF
NA	TRBV5-6	NA	CASSFFFSDEQFF
NA	TRBV3-1/TRBV3-2	NA	CASSQDGPRGLYTF
NA	TRBV7-2	TRBD2	CASRRTSGGVEQYF
NA	TRBV5-4	NA	CASSLTGINTEAFF
NA	TRBV3-1/TRBV3-2	TRBD1	CASSRTRGQGHTEAFF
medium-sized	TRBV18	NA	CASSPEGLLNYGYTF
NA	TRBV18	TRBD1	CASSPYQGANEKLFF
NA	TRBV9	NA	CASSVLGNTDTQYF
NA	TRBV27	NA	CASSRGRTTNEKLFF
NA	TRBV4-2	TRBD2	CASSQVISGGPDTQYF
NA	TRBV20-1	TRBD2	CSASALAGSQETQYF
NA	TRBV7-9	NA	CASSLGASGSAGNTIYF
few	TRBV6-2/TRBV6-3	NA	CASSYEERTEAFF
NA	TRBV4-1	TRBD1	CASSRWDRETGELFF
NA	TRBV4-2	TRBD1	CASSRSRTGENTEAFF
NA	TRBV6-2/TRBV6-3	TRBD2	CASSYSSSGGPATDTQYF
NA	TRBV13	TRBD1	CASSPPINRGVSYGYTF
NA	TRBV9	NA	CASSPRWGERNQPQHF
NA	TRBV5-1	NA	CASSLGIWPPNTEAFF
NA	TRBV2	NA	CASSPEGPTGNTGELFF
NA	TRBV7-8	NA	CASSFTGTGELFF
NA	TRBV7-9	TRBD1	CASSLRGEAFF
NA	TRBV7-6	TRBD1	CASSLGQPQETQYF
NA	TRBV6-5	NA	CASSLAGVNYGYTF
NA	TRBV19	TRBD2	CASSMIAGAYEQYF
few	TRBV10-1	NA	CASSGPGTEAFF
NA	TRBV15	TRBD1	CATSRDIAGQGTDTQYF
NA	TRBV29-1	NA	CSVKGSSYEQYF
few	TRBV3-1/TRBV3-2	NA	CASSQSTEQPQHF
NA	TRBV7-8	NA	CASSLARRDDGYTF
NA	TRBV7-2	NA	CASSLARTPTGELFF
once	TRBV3-1/TRBV3-2	NA	CASRQDSANTEAFF
NA	TRBV6-5	TRBD2	CASSSGGGQETQYF
NA	TRBV5-1	NA	CASSAGRLNEQFF
few	TRBV5-4	NA	CASSATGGYGYTF
NA	TRBV7-2	TRBD2	CASSTLLAGDEETQYF
NA	TRBV5-6	NA	CASSLRYPGFYEQYF
NA	TRBV10-3	TRBD2	CAITLRPSGGAGGEQYF
NA	TRBV6-5	TRBD1	CASSSGTGEAFF
NA	TRBV27	TRBD1	CASSREGAYNEQFF